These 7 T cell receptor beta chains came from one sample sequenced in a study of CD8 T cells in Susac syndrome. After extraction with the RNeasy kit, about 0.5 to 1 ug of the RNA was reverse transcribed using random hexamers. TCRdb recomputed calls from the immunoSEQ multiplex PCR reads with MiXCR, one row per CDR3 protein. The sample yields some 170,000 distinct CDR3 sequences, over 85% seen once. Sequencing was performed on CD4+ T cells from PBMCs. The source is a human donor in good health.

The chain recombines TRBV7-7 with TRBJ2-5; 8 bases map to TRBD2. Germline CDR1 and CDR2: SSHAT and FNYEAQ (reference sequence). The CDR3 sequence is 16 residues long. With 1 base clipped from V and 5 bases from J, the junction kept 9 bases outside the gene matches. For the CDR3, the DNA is TGTGCCAGCAGCTTAGGAATAGCGGGGCTGGGGGAGACCCAGTACTTC. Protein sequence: CASSLGIAGLGETQYF. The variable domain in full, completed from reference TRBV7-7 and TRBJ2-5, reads GAGVSQSPRYKVTKRGQDVTLRCDPISSHATLYWYQQALGQGPEFLTYFNYEAQPDKSGLPSDRFSAERPEGSISTLTIQRTEQRDSAMYRCASSLGIAGLGETQYFGPGTRLLVL.

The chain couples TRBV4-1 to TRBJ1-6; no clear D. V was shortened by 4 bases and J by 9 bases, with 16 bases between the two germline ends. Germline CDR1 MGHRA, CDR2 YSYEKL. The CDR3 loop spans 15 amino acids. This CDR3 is CASSRDGVTASPLHF. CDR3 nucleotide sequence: TGCGCCAGCAGCCGAGACGGGGTCACAGCTTCACCCCTCCACTTT.

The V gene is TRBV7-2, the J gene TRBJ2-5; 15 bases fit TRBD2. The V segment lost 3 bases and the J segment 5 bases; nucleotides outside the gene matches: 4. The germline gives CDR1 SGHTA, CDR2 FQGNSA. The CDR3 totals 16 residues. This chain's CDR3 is CASSFSGTSGGETQYF. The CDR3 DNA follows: TGTGCCAGCAGCTTCTCCGGGACTAGCGGGGGGGAGACCCAGTACTTC.

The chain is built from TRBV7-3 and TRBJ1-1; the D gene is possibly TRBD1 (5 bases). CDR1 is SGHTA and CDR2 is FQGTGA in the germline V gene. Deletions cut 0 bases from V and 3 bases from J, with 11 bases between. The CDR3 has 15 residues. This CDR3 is CASSLTGDGDTEAFF. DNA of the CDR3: TGTGCCAGCAGCTTAACAGGGGACGGGGACACTGAAGCTTTCTTT.

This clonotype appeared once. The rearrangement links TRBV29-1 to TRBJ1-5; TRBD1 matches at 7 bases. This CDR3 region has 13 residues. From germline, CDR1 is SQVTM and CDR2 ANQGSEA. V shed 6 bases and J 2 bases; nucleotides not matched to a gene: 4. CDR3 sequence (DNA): TGCAGCGTGGTCGACAGGGGCAATCAGCCCCAGCATTTT. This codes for CSVVDRGNQPQHF.

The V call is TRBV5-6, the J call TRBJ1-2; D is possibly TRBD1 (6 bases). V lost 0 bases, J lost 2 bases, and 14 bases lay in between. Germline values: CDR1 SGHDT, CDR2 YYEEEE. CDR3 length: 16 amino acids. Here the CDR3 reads CASSLVGGQMNYGYTF. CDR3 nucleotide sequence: TGTGCCAGCAGCTTGGTGGGGGGGCAGATGAACTATGGCTACACCTTC.

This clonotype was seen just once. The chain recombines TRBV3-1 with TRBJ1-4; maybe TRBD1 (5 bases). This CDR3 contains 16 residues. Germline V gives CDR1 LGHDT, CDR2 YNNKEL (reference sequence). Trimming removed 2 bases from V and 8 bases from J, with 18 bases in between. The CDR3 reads CASSQLGSRADEKLFF. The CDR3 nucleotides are TGTGCCAGCAGCCAACTGGGGTCCAGGGCAGACGAAAAACTGTTTTTT.